This TCR beta chain appears in the sequencing data of a study of T-cell memory formation after mild COVID-19. General observations from the study: Whether day 37 second-wave clones are SARS-CoV-2-specific was not confirmed. Clones that got smaller from day 15 to 85 had even CD4/CD8, while clones growing later tipped toward CD4+. There were some responding clones in pre-infection memory, which suggested that cross-reactive memory had joined.

Trimming pared 0 bases from V and 4 bases from J, leaving 6 bases between. The CDR3 consists of 13 residues. Germline CDR1 MNHEY, CDR2 SVGEGT. TCRdb re-called the 5' RACE reads through MiXCR, storing one row per CDR3 protein. The sample has around 150,000 distinct CDR3 sequences; around a third are singletons. This clonotype was detected only a few times. Its specificity is unknown. The V and J genes are TRBV6-2 or TRBV6-3 and TRBJ1-2, with unresolved D. The specimen was PBMCs or a T cell subset sorted from them (not recorded which). This receptor was identified in an adult woman who had mild COVID-19 (a few samples of this study predate the infection). Cell type and time point are not known. CDR3 coding DNA: TGTGCCAGCAGTTACTCAGGGAGCTATGGCTACACCTTC. Residues: CASSYSGSYGYTF.